One T cell receptor (beta chain) is described in this entry. This clone was picked up a small number of times. Its antigen is unknown. No much larger clone is present one base from it, and per-base qualities are unavailable. V was cut back by 2 bases and J by 3 bases, leaving a gap of 5 bases between them. Spanning cysteine to phenylalanine, the CDR3 consists of 12 amino acids. Just CDR3 DNA is preserved here, 36 bases in frame from base 1. According to the germline V gene, CDR1 reads ENHRY and CDR2 reads SYGVKD. The library was made by the immunoSEQ multiplex PCR assay. The table comes from immuneACCESS by way of TCRdb, which keeps in-frame sequences with V and J called. Part of the clones is missing from these tables; in studies checked, under half for an unresolved V gene and the rest for unknown reasons. The sample contains about 62,000 clones, 89% of them found a single time. More than 4.5% of the sample belongs to the ten largest clones.

The data belong to a study of technical replicates of blood from a handful of donors (dated by TCRdb to 2016 to 2017). Sequencing was carried out using PBMCs. The TCR sequence derives from a human donor in good health. Some clones in this sample may be carry-over from other donors' samples. The V and J genes are TRBV10-3 and TRBJ2-7; confidence is insufficient to name the D gene. The nucleotides read TGTGCCATCAGTGAGGTCAGCTACGAGCAGTACTTC. This codes for CAISEVSYEQYF.